This T cell receptor (beta chain) was documented in a study of CD8+ T cells in alopecia areata. The V gene's germline CDR1 is GTSNPN and CDR2 SVGIG (reference sequence). Trimming removed 4 bases from V and 0 bases from J; junction bases left unmatched: 14. CDR3 length equals 17 residues. The sequencing template was cDNA reverse transcribed from extracted RNA. Some clones are missing from TCRdb's copy, which holds only in-frame ones; the method was immunoSEQ multiplex PCR. The sample records 100,000 to 150,000 clones, over 60% being singletons. Treatment noted: oral pan-JAK inhibitor, 5-10 mg twice daily.

The receptor was isolated from a human donor with alopecia areata. The chain recombines TRBV30 with TRBJ1-2, with 7 bases that match TRBD1. The sample here was CD4+ T cells sorted from blood, taken at week 4, from a patient treated with tofacitinib. CDR3 amino acids: CAWTQPYPGTANYGYTF. Here the CDR3 DNA reads TGTGCCTGGACTCAGCCTTACCCCGGGACAGCTAACTATGGCTACACCTTC. Together with reference TRBV30 and TRBJ1-2, the CDR3 gives the full variable domain: SQTIHQWPATLVQPVGSPLSLECTVEGTSNPNLYWYRQAAGRGLQLLFYSVGIGQISSEVPQNLSASRPQDRQFILSSKKLLLSDSGFYLCAWTQPYPGTANYGYTFGSGTRLTVV.